Shown below are 18 T cell receptor beta chains from a single sample sequenced in a study of cytomegalovirus exposure and HLA in healthy donors. In the PCR, 60 Vbeta and 13 Jbeta primers were used. Method: immunoSEQ multiplex PCR; TCRdb's copy keeps in-frame clones and lacks some. The sample contains around 170,000 clones, roughly 84% of which appear only once. The sequenced sample was PBMCs. The receptors originated from a woman between 50 and 59 years old in good health and CMV-seropositive.

The rearrangement links TRBV7-8 to TRBJ2-7, with 7 bases identical to TRBD1. Per the germline V gene, CDR1 is SGHVS and CDR2 is FQNEAQ. The CDR3 is 13 residues long. The J segment lost 7 bases and the V segment lost 5 bases, leaving 8 bases of the junction unmatched. CDR3 sequence reads: CASSPEGADEQYF. For the CDR3, the DNA is TGTGCCAGCAGCCCTGAGGGGGCGGATGAGCAGTACTTC.

This clone was recorded only once. The rearrangement uses TRBV5-1 and TRBJ2-7; 8 bases are a match to TRBD2. The V gene's germline CDR1 is SGHRS and CDR2 YFSETQ. This CDR3 is built from 14 residues. V lost 4 bases to trimming and J lost 0 bases; unmatched junction nucleotides: 3. This chain's CDR3 is CASSNGGASYEQYF. The CDR3 DNA reads TGCGCCAGCAGCAACGGGGGGGCCTCCTACGAGCAGTACTTC.

The chain has TRBV2 and TRBJ2-5; 7 positions agree with TRBD1. With the DNA end fitting TRBJ2-7 better, the J assignment may be wrong. The CDR3 contains 14 residues. Germline loops: CDR1 SNHLY, CDR2 FYNNEI. The CDR3 reads CASRARGHSYEQYF. DNA for the CDR3: TGTGCCAGCAGGGCTAGGGGGCACTCCTACGAGCAGTACTTC.

The chain uses TRBV11-2 and TRBJ2-7; 9 nucleotides match TRBD2. The CDR3 loop spans 15 amino acids. Germline lookup yields CDR1 SGHAT and CDR2 FQNNGV. J lost 3 bases, V lost 4 bases, and 7 bases had no gene match. CDR3 nucleotide sequence: TGTGCCAGCAGCTCTGAAAGACTAGCGGACTACGAGCAGTACTTC. Amino acids: CASSSERLADYEQYF.

This clone was detected only a few times. The chain recombines TRBV2 with TRBJ2-5; D is undetermined. The CDR3 totals 11 residues. Germline CDR1 is SNHLY and CDR2 is FYNNEI. The ends were cut back, 4 bases at V and 5 bases at J, with 5 bases in the middle. In nucleotides, the CDR3 is TGTGCCAGCAGTGTCGGGGAGACCCAGTACTTC. Translating gives CASSVGETQYF.

The V call is TRBV5-6, the J call TRBJ1-1, with 7 bases identical to TRBD1. Germline V lookup: CDR1 SGHDT, CDR2 YYEEEE. The J segment lost 10 bases and the V segment lost 4 bases, leaving 16 bases of the junction unmatched. This CDR3 spans 15 amino acids. For the CDR3, the DNA is TGTGCCAGCAGCAACCCAGGGGTACAGGGGAGGAGAGCTTTCTTT. As protein: CASSNPGVQGRRAFF.

V is TRBV2 and J is TRBJ2-5; 8 positions agree with TRBD2. CDR3 size: 15 residues. Looked up from germline, CDR1 is SNHLY and CDR2 is FYNNEI. V dropped 6 bases and J dropped 5; count of bases not matched to a gene: 11. Written as DNA, the CDR3 is TGTGCCAGCAGCCGAAAAGGGACTAGTGGTGAGACCCAGTACTTC. Translated: CASSRKGTSGETQYF.

V usage is TRBV7-2 and J usage is TRBJ2-5; tentatively, D is TRBD1 (7 bases). Germline CDR1 and CDR2: SGHTA and FQGNSA. This CDR3 has 13 residues. Trimming pared 3 bases from V and 5 bases from J, leaving 10 bases between. The chain's CDR3 is CASSFQGGETQYF. DNA of the CDR3: TGTGCCAGCAGCTTTCAGGGGGGTGAGACCCAGTACTTC.

The rearrangement uses TRBV25-1 and TRBJ2-1; no clear D gene. The CDR3 has 15 amino acids. Trimming removed 1 base at V and 1 base at J, with 8 bases between. Germline lookup yields CDR1 MGHDK and CDR2 SYGVNS. The CDR3 loop reads CASSESRLSYNEQFF. CDR3 in DNA: TGTGCCAGCAGTGAATCTAGGCTTTCCTACAATGAGCAGTTCTTC.

DNA for the CDR3: TGTGCCAGTCAGGGGGACCATAACACTGAAGCTTTCTTT. Translating it yields CASQGDHNTEAFF. This chain connects TRBV2 to TRBJ1-1; 7 nucleotides agree with TRBD1. Trimming cost V 9 bases and J 2 bases; bases outside gene matches: 6. Looked up from germline, CDR1 is SNHLY and CDR2 is FYNNEI. The CDR3 is 13 amino acids.

This chain uses TRBV5-1 with TRBJ1-2; D ambiguous. This CDR3 has 14 residues. From germline, CDR1 is SGHRS and CDR2 YFSETQ. The ends were cut back, 4 bases at V and 4 bases at J, with 14 bases in the middle. The CDR3 sequence: CASSPLTGGYGYTF. CDR3 DNA: TGCGCCAGCAGCCCTCTCACGGGAGGCTATGGCTACACCTTC.

This clone appeared once. The CDR3 loop is CASSRASGVVNEQYF. In DNA form, the CDR3 reads TGTGCCAGCAGCCGAGCTAGCGGGGTGGTAAACGAGCAGTACTTC. The rearrangement links TRBV6-5 to TRBJ2-5; 9 nucleotides agree with TRBD2. The J call may be wrong; the DNA end is better matched by TRBJ2-7. Germline V gene sequence: CDR1 MNHEY, CDR2 SVGAGI. The CDR3 is 15 residues long.

V usage is TRBV7-9 and J usage is TRBJ2-1; TRBD2 matches 8 bases. V shed 4 bases, J shed 9 bases, and the junction held 11 bases outside the gene matches. CDR1 SEHNR and CDR2 FQNEAQ come from the germline V gene (reference sequence). The CDR3 length is 15 residues. In DNA, the CDR3 is TGTGCCAGCAGCTCCCCCGCGGGGGGCCTGAGTGAGCAGTTCTTC. Amino acid sequence: CASSSPAGGLSEQFF.

This sequence joins TRBV18 and TRBJ2-2, with TRBD2 matching 7 bases. The CDR3 consists of 16 residues. V dropped 1 base and J dropped 6; count of bases not matched to a gene: 8. Looked up from germline, CDR1 is KGHSH and CDR2 is LQKENI. The CDR3 is CASSPRLLAGSGELFF. CDR3 coding DNA: TGTGCCAGCTCACCACGATTGTTAGCGGGTTCCGGGGAGCTGTTTTTT.

The chain links TRBV6-5 to TRBJ2-3; 8 bases are shared with TRBD2. After removal of 7 bases from V and 3 bases from J, the junction contained 9 bases not matched to a gene. In germline, CDR1 is MNHEY, CDR2 SVGAGI. The CDR3 is 15 residues long. The CDR3 region is CASNPGGGWTDTQYF. The CDR3, as DNA: TGTGCCAGCAATCCTGGCGGGGGGTGGACAGATACGCAGTATTTT.

The J gene is TRBJ2-1, the V gene TRBV29-1, with 13 bases identical to TRBD2. The CDR3 is made up of 15 amino acids. After removal of 3 bases from V and 7 bases from J, the junction contained 6 bases not matched to a gene. Germline CDR1 and CDR2: SQVTM and ANQGSEA. Here the CDR3 DNA reads TGCAGCGTTGATTTTCGGGGACTAGCGGGAAATGAGCAGTTCTTC. This translates into CSVDFRGLAGNEQFF.

This CDR3 reads CASSLDRAGGPETQYF. The DNA of the CDR3 is TGTGCCAGCAGCTTGGATCGAGCGGGGGGGCCGGAGACCCAGTACTTC. The chain is built from TRBV5-4 and TRBJ2-5, with 10 bases matching TRBD2. The CDR3 is 16 residues long. V was pared by 0 bases and J by 5 bases, with 7 bases of the junction left unmatched. The germline V gene encodes CDR1 SGHNT and CDR2 YYREEE (reference sequence).

J is TRBJ1-1 and V is TRBV6-1, with 9 nucleotides matching TRBD1. Trimming took 8 bases from V and 4 from J; bases not matched to a gene: 5. The CDR3 is 13 residues long. CDR1 and CDR2 (germline): MNHNS, SASEGT. The CDR3 region is CASQRQGGTEAFF. The CDR3 DNA reads as TGTGCCAGCCAAAGACAGGGGGGCACTGAAGCTTTCTTT.